This is a list of T cell receptor beta chains from one sample in a study of identical twins. TCRdb redid the calling of the 5' RACE reads with MiXCR, one entry per CDR3 protein. The sample consists of 300,000 to 400,000 distinct CDR3 sequences, more than 9% of them appearing once. In addition, the sample was reused for a study of yellow fever vaccine responses in identical twins.

Sequenced sample: CD8+ T cells sorted from blood. These TCRs come from a woman between 18 and 30 years old in good health. CDR3s include the opening cysteine and the closing phenylalanine or tryptophan. The D gene is left open where the match is weak. Clone size is not always given. Where it is, it says once, few, many or a class for expanded clones.

CDR3 length	V gene	J gene	D gene	clone size	CDR3 DNA	CDR3 protein
18	TRBV6-4	TRBJ2-1	TRBD2	few	TGTGCCAGCAGTGACCCCACTAGCGGCCCGAACATTTACAATGAGCAGTTCTTC	CASSDPTSGPNIYNEQFF
15	TRBV2	TRBJ1-6	NA	NA	TGTGCCAGCAGTGAAGGCACCTACTATAATTCACCCCTCCACTTT	CASSEGTYYNSPLHF
13	TRBV7-9	TRBJ2-7	NA	few	TGTGCCAGCAGCTTAGCGGGACATTACGAGCAGTACTTC	CASSLAGHYEQYF
17	TRBV4-1	TRBJ1-1	NA	few	TGCGCCAGCAGCCTAATATCTGCGGGTGTCGGTAACACTGAAGCTTTCTTT	CASSLISAGVGNTEAFF
16	TRBV7-9	TRBJ1-3	TRBD1	many	TGTGCCAGCAGCTTAGCCCGGGACAGGGCCCGGAACACCATATATTTT	CASSLARDRARNTIYF
15	TRBV20-1	TRBJ2-1	NA	few	TGCAGTGCTGCCCTCGGGGATAGCTCCTACAATGAGCAGTTCTTC	CSAALGDSSYNEQFF
14	TRBV27	TRBJ2-7	NA	few	TGTGCCAGCAGTAGGTGGGGCACCCGTTACGAGCAGTACTTC	CASSRWGTRYEQYF
14	TRBV19	TRBJ2-1	TRBD2	NA	TGTGCCACCTCCCTAGCGGGAGGGCCTCGGGGGCAGTTCTTC	CATSLAGGPRGQFF
17	TRBV28	TRBJ2-2	TRBD2	NA	TGTGCCAGCAGTTTCTACTATAGCGGGGGGAACACCGGGGAGCTGTTTTTT	CASSFYYSGGNTGELFF
14	TRBV6-5	TRBJ2-7	NA	NA	TGTGCCAGCAGTTACTCTCGCAGGGACTACGAGCAGTACTTC	CASSYSRRDYEQYF
15	TRBV12-3/TRBV12-4	TRBJ2-1	NA	NA	TGTGCCAGCAGCCCCATCGGGACTTTCTACAATGAGCAGTTCTTC	CASSPIGTFYNEQFF
13	TRBV24-1	TRBJ2-5	NA	few	TGTGCCACCAGTGATTTGGGAGCGGAGACCCAGTACTTC	CATSDLGAETQYF